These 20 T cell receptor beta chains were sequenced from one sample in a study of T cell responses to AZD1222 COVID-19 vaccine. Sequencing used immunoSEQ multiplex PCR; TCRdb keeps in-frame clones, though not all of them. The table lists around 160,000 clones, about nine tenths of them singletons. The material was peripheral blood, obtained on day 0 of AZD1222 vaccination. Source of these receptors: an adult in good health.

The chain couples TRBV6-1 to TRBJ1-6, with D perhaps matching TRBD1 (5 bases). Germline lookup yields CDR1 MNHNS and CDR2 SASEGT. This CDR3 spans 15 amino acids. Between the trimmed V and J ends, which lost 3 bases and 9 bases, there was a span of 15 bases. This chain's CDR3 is CASSDRGEARSPLHF. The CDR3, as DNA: TGTGCCAGCAGTGACAGAGGGGAGGCGCGTTCACCCCTCCACTTT.

The CDR3 region has the DNA TGTGCCAGCAACAGACAGGGGGCTGATGGCTACACCTTC. Its protein is CASNRQGADGYTF. V and J are TRBV28 and TRBJ1-2; 10 bases are a match to TRBD1. Germline CDR1 reads MDHEN; CDR2 reads SYDVKM. The CDR3 loop spans 13 amino acids. Trimming cost V 7 bases and J 6 bases; bases outside gene matches: 5.

As DNA, the CDR3 is TGTGCCAGCACTCTCCCCGGGGGGACCTTAAACTATGGCTACACCTTC. Protein: CASTLPGGTLNYGYTF. The chain is built from TRBV5-4 and TRBJ1-2; D may be TRBD1 (5 bases). Deletions cut 6 bases from V and 2 bases from J, with 20 bases between. CDR3 length: 16 residues. The germline V gene has CDR1 SGHNT and CDR2 YYREEE (reference sequence).

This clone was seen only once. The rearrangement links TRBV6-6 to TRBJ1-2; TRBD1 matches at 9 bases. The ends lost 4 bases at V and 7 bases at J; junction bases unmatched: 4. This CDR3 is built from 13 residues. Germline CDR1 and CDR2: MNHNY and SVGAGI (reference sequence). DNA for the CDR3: TGTGCCAGCAGTTGGGGACAGGGAGGTGGCTACACCTTC. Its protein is CASSWGQGGGYTF.

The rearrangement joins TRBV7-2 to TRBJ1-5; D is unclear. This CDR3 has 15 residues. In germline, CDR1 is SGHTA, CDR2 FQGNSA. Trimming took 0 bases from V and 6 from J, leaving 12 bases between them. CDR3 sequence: CASSLAPGAVQPQHF. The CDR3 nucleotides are TGTGCCAGCAGCTTAGCGCCCGGTGCCGTTCAGCCCCAGCATTTT.

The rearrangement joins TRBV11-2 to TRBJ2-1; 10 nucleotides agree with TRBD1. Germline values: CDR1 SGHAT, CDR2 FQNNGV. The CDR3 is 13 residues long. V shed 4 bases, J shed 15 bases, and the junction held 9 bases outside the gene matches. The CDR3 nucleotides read TGTGCCAGCAGCTCGCTTCGACAGGGGGCGTCGTTCTTC. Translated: CASSSLRQGASFF.

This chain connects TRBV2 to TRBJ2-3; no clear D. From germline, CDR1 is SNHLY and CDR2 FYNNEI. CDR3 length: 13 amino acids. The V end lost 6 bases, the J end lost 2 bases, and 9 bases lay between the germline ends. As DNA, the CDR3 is TGTGCCAGCAGCCCCGGATACACAGATACGCAGTATTTT. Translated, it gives CASSPGYTDTQYF.

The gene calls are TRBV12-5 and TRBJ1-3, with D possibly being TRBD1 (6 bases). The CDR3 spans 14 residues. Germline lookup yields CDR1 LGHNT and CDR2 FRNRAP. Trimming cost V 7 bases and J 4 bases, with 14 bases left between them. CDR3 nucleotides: TGTGCTAGTGCCCGAGGGGGGCGCGGAAACACCATATATTTT. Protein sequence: CASARGGRGNTIYF.

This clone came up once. The CDR3 here is CASSWGQGYEKLFF. The CDR3 nucleotides are TGTGCCAGTAGCTGGGGACAGGGATATGAAAAACTGTTTTTT. The V gene is TRBV19, the J gene TRBJ1-4; 9 positions agree with TRBD1. Trimming removed 6 bases from V and 6 bases from J; junction bases left unmatched: 5. This CDR3 has 14 amino acids. CDR1 LNHDA and CDR2 SQIVND come from the germline V gene (reference sequence).

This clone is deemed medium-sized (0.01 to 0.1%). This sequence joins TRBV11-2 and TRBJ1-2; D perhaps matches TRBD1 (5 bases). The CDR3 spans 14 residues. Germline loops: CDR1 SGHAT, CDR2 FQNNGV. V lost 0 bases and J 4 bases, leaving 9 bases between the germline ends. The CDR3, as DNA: TGTGCCAGCAGCTTAGACGGGGGTGGCTATGGCTACACCTTC. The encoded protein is CASSLDGGGYGYTF.

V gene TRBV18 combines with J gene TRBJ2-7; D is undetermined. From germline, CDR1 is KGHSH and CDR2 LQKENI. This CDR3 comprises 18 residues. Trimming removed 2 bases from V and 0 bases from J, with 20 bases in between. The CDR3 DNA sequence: TGTGCCAGCTCACCAAGGGTAAGGTCTATGTATCACTCCTACGAGCAGTACTTC. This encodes CASSPRVRSMYHSYEQYF.

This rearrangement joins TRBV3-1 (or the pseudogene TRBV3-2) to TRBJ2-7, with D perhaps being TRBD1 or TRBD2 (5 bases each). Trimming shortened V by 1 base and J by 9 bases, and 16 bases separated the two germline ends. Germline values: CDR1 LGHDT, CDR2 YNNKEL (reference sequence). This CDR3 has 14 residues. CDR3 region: CASSQGGTRRRQYF. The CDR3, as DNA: TGTGCCAGCAGCCAAGGAGGGACCAGGAGGCGGCAGTACTTC.

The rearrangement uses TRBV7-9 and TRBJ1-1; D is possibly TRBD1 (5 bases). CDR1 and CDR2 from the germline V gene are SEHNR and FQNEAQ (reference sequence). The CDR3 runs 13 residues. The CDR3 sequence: CAAGQGGGTEAFF. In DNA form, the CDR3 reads TGTGCTGCTGGGCAGGGAGGAGGGACTGAAGCTTTCTTT.

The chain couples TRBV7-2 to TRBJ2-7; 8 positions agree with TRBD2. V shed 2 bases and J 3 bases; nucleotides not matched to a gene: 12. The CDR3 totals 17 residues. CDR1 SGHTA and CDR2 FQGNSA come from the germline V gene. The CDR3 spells CASSLIFYSGSNYEQYF. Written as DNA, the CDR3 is TGTGCCAGCAGCTTAATTTTTTACAGCGGGAGTAACTACGAGCAGTACTTC. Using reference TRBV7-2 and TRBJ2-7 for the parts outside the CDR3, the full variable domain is GAGVSQSPSNKVTEKGKDVELRCDPISGHTALYWYRQSLGQGLEFLIYFQGNSAPDKSGLPSDRFSAERTGGSVSTLTIQRTQQEDSAVYLCASSLIFYSGSNYEQYFGPGTRLTVT.

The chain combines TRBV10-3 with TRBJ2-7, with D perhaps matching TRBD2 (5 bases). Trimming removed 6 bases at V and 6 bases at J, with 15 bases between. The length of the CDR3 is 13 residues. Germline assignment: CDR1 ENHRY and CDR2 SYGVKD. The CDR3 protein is CAIRVAGVGEQYF. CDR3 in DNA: TGTGCCATCAGGGTGGCCGGGGTGGGCGAGCAGTACTTC.

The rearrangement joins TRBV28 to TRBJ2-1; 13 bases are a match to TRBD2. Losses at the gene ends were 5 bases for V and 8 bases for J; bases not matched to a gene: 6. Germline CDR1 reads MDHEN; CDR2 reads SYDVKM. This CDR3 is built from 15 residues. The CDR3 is CASSVTSGGAYEQFF. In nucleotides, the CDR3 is TGTGCCAGCAGTGTCACTAGCGGGGGGGCCTATGAGCAGTTCTTC.

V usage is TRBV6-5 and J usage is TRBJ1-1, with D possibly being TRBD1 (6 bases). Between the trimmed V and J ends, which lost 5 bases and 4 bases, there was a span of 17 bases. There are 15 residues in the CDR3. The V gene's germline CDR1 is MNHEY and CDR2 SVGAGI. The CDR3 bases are TGTGCCAGCAGTCACACAGGGAGCCTTAGCACTGAAGCTTTCTTT. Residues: CASSHTGSLSTEAFF.

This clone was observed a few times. Here the CDR3 DNA reads TGTGCCAGCAGCTTCGGGACAGGGGAGCCACCCCTCCACTTT. Its protein is CASSFGTGEPPLHF. The chain recombines TRBV5-6 with TRBJ1-6; 10 bases map to TRBD1. CDR1 is SGHDT and CDR2 is YYEEEE in the germline V gene. V dropped 2 bases and J dropped 11; count of bases not matched to a gene: 4. The CDR3 is 14 residues long.

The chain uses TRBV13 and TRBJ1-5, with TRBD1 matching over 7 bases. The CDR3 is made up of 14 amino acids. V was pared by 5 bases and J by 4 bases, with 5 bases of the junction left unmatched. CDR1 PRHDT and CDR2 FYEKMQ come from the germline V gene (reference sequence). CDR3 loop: CASSTGTVNQPQHF. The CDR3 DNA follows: TGTGCCAGCAGCACCGGGACAGTAAATCAGCCCCAGCATTTT.

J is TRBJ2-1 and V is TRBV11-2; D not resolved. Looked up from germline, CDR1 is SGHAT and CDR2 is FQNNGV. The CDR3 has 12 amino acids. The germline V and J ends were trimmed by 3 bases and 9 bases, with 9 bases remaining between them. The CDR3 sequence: CASSLEESEQFF. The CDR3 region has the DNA TGTGCCAGCAGCTTGGAAGAGAGTGAGCAGTTCTTC.